This T cell receptor beta chain was observed in a study of control samples from healthy donors and cancer patients. Sequencing was performed with immunoSEQ multiplex PCR; in TCRdb, only in-frame clones are kept and a portion is missing. The sample carries some 22,000 clones, around 85% recorded once. Germline trimming cut 5 bases from V and 2 bases from J; bases unmatched to any gene: 9. The germline V gene encodes CDR1 SNHLY and CDR2 FYNNEI. The CDR3 extends over 16 amino acids. Sample: PBMCs. The sequence came from a man in his fifties or sixties with head and neck cancer. V and J are TRBV2 and TRBJ1-5, with TRBD1 identical over 7 bases. The CDR3 DNA reads as TGTGCCAGCAGTAGTTATACAGGGGACGGCAATCAGCCCCAGCATTTT. Its protein is CASSSYTGDGNQPQHF.